Detailed here is one T cell receptor (beta chain). The antigen is not known. Busulfan-fludarabine conditioning, marrow transplant, and cyclophosphamide on days +3 and +4 were administered. This sample was included in a study of T cells after posttransplantation cyclophosphamide. This CDR3 has 13 residues. The germline V gene encodes CDR1 SGHAT and CDR2 FQDESV (reference sequence). Trimming took off 5 bases at V and 9 bases at J, with 16 bases between the two ends. Study results and caveats: Skin or GI-infiltrating T cells shared few TRB sequences with blood. Later post-transplant blood repertoires were often dominated by donor CD8+ memory clones. Recipient CMV seropositivity and CMV reactivation strongly tracked TRB clonality.

The method was immunoSEQ multiplex PCR; TCRdb's version includes in-frame clones alone and lacks a portion of them. Here the sample spans fewer than 45,000 clones, over 75% being singletons. The sample in question was CD4+ T cells sorted from blood, obtained roughly 2,000 days after a stem cell transplant with posttransplant cyclophosphamide. The V and J genes are TRBV11-1 and TRBJ1-2; the D gene is possibly TRBD1 (5 bases). The clonotype comes from a female patient aged 40 to 50 who received an allogeneic stem cell transplant from a related donor, was CMV-positive, and had no GVHD. The graft donor may be the source of some T cells. The DNA for the CDR3 is TGTGCCAGCAGCACCCCCTTAGGGGCTCGCTACACCTTC. Its translation is CASSTPLGARYTF.